The clone carrying this T cell receptor (beta chain) was counted a few times. Its specificity is not known. Healthy Caucasians made up all donors. This entry is derived from a study of identical twins. Study findings and constraints: Cross-sectional statistics underpinned the conclusions; the same donors were not followed. Out-of-frame TCR alpha sharing in monozygotic twins exceeded recombination model predictions.

A universal primer site was added by template switching, and unique molecular identifiers were carried by the cDNA. In TCRdb, the 5' RACE reads were re-called with MiXCR into one record per CDR3 protein. The sample gives roughly 150,000 distinct CDR3 sequences, 3% to 4.5% of which show up once; 8.1% is in the top ten. The CDR3 runs 15 residues. V usage is TRBV21-1 and J usage is TRBJ1-1; the D call of TRBD1 is as the table states it, not checked on the DNA. TRBV21-1 is reported as a pseudogene. The receptor's source is a man between 18 and 35 years old in good health. The source material was memory T cells sorted from blood. CDR3 sequence reads: CASSSRTGGGTEAFF. The CDR3 bases are TGTGCCAGCAGCTCTCGTACAGGCGGGGGCACTGAAGCTTTCTTT.